This TCR beta chain originates from a study of shared clonotypes between healthy human individuals. Study in general: Researchers assigned three CD4 naive, three CD4 memory, two CD8 naive and one CD8 memory plate to each donor.

Per the authors' pipeline: ImmunoSEQ yielded junction-only sequences lacking quality scores, so filtering differed. The table came from immunoSEQ multiplex PCR; TCRdb's copy has only in-frame clones and leaves some out. Clone size and V and J calls were adopted from that table, with D and trimming inferred from the DNA. The data contain around 2.3 million clones, 90% to 96% of them singletons. The donor population consisted of healthy HIV-negative adults with no recent acute infections or vaccinations. The study separated CD4+ cells into CD45RA+ naive and CD45RA-negative memory subsets. The sequencing input was naive CD4+ T cells sorted from blood. Subset of the sample: CD45RA+ positively selected. This receptor was identified in a man between 18 and 35 years old in good health.

The CDR3 here is CAWRTGGAKSYEQYF. DNA of the CDR3: TGTGCCTGGAGGACGGGAGGGGCCAAGTCCTACGAGCAGTACTTC. The V and J genes are TRBV30 and TRBJ2-7, with TRBD2 matching over 8 bases. Per germline, CDR1 GTSNPN and CDR2 SVGIG (reference sequence). The CDR3 is 15 amino acids. J lost 1 base, V lost 3 bases, and 8 bases had no gene match. The whole variable domain, remainder taken from reference TRBV30 and TRBJ2-7, is SQTIHQWPATLVQPVGSPLSLECTVEGTSNPNLYWYRQAAGRGLQLLFYSVGIGQISSEVPQNLSASRPQDRQFILSSKKLLLSDSGFYLCAWRTGGAKSYEQYFGPGTRLTVT.